What follows are 3 T cell receptor beta chains derived from one specimen sequenced in a study of T cells in Graves' hyperthyroidism and ophthalmopathy. The CDR3 regions of TCR beta were amplified from RNA transcripts. In the first-round RT-PCR of the TCR CDR3, the HTBI primer set was used. Each CDR3 protein is one row after TCRdb ran MiXCR on the multiplex PCR reads. The sample holds approximately 46,000 distinct CDR3 sequences; around 49% are singletons and the top ten take around 32%. Sequenced: peripheral blood or thyroid tissue (not recorded which). The receptors originated from a woman aged 45-60 years with Graves' hyperthyroidism.

V usage is TRBV12-3 or TRBV12-4 and J usage is TRBJ2-2; 9 bases align to TRBD2. Germline trimming cut 5 bases from V and 2 bases from J; bases unmatched to any gene: 3. The CDR3 covers 15 residues. CDR3 sequence (DNA): TGTGCCAGCAGTCCGACTAGCGGAAACACCGGGGAGCTGTTTTTT. It codes for CASSPTSGNTGELFF.

In its sample, this clonotype was seen many times. The CDR3 nucleotides read TGCGCCAGCAGGGGAGGACTAGGCTACAATGAGCAGTTCTTC. It specifies CASRGGLGYNEQFF. The chain joins TRBV5-1 to TRBJ2-1, with 7 positions matching TRBD2. Trimming at V came to 5 bases and at J to 3 bases, leaving 5 bases not matched to a gene. This CDR3 has 14 residues. The germline CDR1 and CDR2 sequences are SGHRS and YFSETQ.

This clonotype came up many times. This chain's CDR3 is CASSTRSSGRGTGELFF. The CDR3 DNA sequence: TGTGCCAGCAGTACCCGGAGTAGCGGGAGGGGCACCGGGGAGCTGTTTTTT. The J gene is TRBJ2-2, the V gene TRBV6-6, with TRBD2 identical over 11 bases. CDR3 length equals 17 residues. CDR1 MNHNY and CDR2 SVGAGI come from the germline V gene (reference sequence). Losses at the gene ends were 5 bases for V and 4 bases for J; bases not matched to a gene: 9.